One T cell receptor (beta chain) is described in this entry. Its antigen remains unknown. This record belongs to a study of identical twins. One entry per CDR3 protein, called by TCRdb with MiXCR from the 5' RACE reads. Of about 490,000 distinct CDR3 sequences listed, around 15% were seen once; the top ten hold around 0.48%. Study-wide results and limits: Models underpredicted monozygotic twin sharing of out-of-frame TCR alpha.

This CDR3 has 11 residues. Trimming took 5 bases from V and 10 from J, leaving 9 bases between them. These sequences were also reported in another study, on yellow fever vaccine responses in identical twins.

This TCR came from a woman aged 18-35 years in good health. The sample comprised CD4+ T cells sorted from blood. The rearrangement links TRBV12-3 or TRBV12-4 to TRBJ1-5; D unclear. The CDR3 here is CASSRSGPQHF. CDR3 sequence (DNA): TGTGCCAGCAGTAGGTCCGGACCCCAGCATTTT.